This T cell receptor (beta chain) was profiled in a study of T-cell reconstitution after alpha-beta-depleted transplantation in children. CDR1 is SQVTM and CDR2 is ANQGSEA in the germline V gene. Trimming took 5 bases from V and 4 from J, leaving 16 bases between them. The length of the CDR3 is 14 residues. Unique molecular identifiers featured in how the TCRbeta library was prepared. TCRdb analysed the PCR reads with MiXCR anew, one entry per CDR3 protein. This sample has just under 250,000 distinct CDR3 sequences, with about 25% found just once. Overall study results and limits: There were reportedly several hundred expanded graft clones from which alpha-beta T cells came about two months after transplant. Recipient T cells and thymic progenitors that survived gave rise to the high TCRbeta diversity observed at day 60 in some patients. The main origin of T-cell counts and diversity one year after transplant was newly produced T cells.

In its sample, this clonotype was seen many times. Its antigen is currently unknown. This receptor was identified in a girl under 10 years old with Fanconi anemia, due to receive a stem cell transplant. The starting material was PBMCs, obtained before TCRalphabeta/CD19-depleted stem cell transplant. V gene TRBV29-1 combines with J gene TRBJ2-3; possible D gene TRBD2, 7 bases. CDR3 loop: CSVLWGGMADTQYF. CDR3 DNA sequence: TGCAGCGTTTTGTGGGGGGGCATGGCAGATACGCAGTATTTT.